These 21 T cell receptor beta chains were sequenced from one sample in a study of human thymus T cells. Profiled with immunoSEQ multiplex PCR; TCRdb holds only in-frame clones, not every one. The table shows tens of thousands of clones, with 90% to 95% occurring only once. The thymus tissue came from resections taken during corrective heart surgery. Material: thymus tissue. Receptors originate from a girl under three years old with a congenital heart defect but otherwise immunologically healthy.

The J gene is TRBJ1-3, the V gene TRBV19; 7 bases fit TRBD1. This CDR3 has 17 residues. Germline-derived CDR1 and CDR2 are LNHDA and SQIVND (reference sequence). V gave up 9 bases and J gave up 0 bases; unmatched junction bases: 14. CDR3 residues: CASSLGQAVFSGNTIYF. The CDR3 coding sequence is TGTGCCAGCTCCCTCGGACAGGCAGTATTCTCTGGAAACACCATATATTTT. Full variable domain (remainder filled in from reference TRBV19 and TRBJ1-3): DGGITQSPKYLFRKEGQNVTLSCEQNLNHDAMYWYRQDPGQGLRLIYYSQIVNDFQKGDIAEGYSVSREKKESFPLTVTSAQKNPTAFYLCASSLGQAVFSGNTIYFGEGSWLTVV.

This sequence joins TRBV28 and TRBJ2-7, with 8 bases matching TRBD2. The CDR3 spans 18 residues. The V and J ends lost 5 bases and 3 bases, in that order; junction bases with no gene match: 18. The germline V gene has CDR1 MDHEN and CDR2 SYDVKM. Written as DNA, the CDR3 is TGTGCCAGCAGTCCCCGCCCTACGAGCGGGAGAGCTAGCTACGAGCAGTACTTC. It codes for CASSPRPTSGRASYEQYF.

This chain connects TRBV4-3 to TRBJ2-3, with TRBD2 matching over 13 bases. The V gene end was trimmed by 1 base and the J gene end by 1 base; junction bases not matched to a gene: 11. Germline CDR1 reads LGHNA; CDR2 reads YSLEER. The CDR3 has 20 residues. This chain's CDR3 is CASSQGLAGGKGEGTDTQYF. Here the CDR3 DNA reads TGCGCCAGCAGCCAAGGACTAGCGGGAGGAAAAGGGGAGGGCACAGATACGCAGTATTTT.

In nucleotides, the CDR3 is TGTGCCAGCCATCGACTAGCGGTCCACAATGAGCAGTTCTTC. This translates into CASHRLAVHNEQFF. This chain joins TRBV5-4 and TRBJ2-1, with 9 bases fitting TRBD2. There are 14 residues in the CDR3. In germline, CDR1 is SGHNT, CDR2 YYREEE (reference sequence). V shed 7 bases and J 5 bases; nucleotides not matched to a gene: 7.

The CDR3 is CASSIRGRAPTSMNTEAFF. The CDR3 DNA is TGTGCCAGTAGTATCAGAGGGCGGGCCCCAACTTCAATGAACACTGAAGCTTTCTTT. J is TRBJ1-1 and V is TRBV19; D is unresolved. This CDR3 is 19 amino acids long. Trimming stripped 3 bases from V and 0 bases from J, with 23 bases between. Per the germline V gene, CDR1 is LNHDA and CDR2 is SQIVND (reference sequence).

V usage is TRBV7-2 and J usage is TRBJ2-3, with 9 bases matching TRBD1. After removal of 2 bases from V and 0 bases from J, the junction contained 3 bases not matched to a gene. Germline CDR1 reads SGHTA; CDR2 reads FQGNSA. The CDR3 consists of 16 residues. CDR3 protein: CASSLYRGPSTDTQYF. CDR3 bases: TGTGCCAGCAGCTTATACAGGGGGCCGAGCACAGATACGCAGTATTTT.

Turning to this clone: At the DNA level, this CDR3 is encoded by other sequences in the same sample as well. The CDR3 protein is CASSRQETQYF. CDR3 DNA: TGCGCCAGCAGCCGACAAGAGACCCAGTACTTC. This sequence joins TRBV5-1 and TRBJ2-5; no clear D. Trimming shortened V by 4 bases and J by 2 bases, and 3 bases separated the two germline ends. This CDR3 is 11 amino acids long. CDR1 and CDR2 (germline): SGHRS, YFSETQ.

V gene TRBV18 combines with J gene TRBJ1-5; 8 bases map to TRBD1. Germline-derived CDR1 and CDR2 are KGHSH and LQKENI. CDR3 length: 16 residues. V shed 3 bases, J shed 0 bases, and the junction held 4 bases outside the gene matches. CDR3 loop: CASSPGQGISNQPQHF. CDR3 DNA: TGTGCCAGCTCACCCGGACAGGGAATTAGCAATCAGCCCCAGCATTTT. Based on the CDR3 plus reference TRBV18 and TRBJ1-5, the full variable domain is NAGVMQNPRHLVRRRGQEARLRCSPMKGHSHVYWYRQLPEEGLKFMVYLQKENIIDESGMPKERFSAEFPKEGPSILRIQQVVRGDSAAYFCASSPGQGISNQPQHFGDGTRLSIL.

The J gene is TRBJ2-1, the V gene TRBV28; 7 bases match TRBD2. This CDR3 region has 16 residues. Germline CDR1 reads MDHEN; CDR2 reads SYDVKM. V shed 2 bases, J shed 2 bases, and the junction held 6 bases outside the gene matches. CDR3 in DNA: TGTGCCAGCAGTTTAAGGGCTAGCGGTACCTACAATGAGCAGTTCTTC. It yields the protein CASSLRASGTYNEQFF.

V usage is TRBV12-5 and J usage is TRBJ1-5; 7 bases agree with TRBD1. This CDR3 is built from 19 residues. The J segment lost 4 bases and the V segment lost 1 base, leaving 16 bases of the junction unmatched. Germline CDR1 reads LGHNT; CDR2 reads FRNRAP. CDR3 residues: CASGLAKKTQGPWNQPQHF. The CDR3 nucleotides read TGTGCTAGTGGTTTGGCAAAAAAGACACAGGGGCCTTGGAATCAGCCCCAGCATTTT.

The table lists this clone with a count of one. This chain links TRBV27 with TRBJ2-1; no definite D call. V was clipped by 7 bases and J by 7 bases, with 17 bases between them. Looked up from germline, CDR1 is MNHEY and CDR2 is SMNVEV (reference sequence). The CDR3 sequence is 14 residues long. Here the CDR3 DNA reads TGTGCCAGCAACCCGACTGGTAGGCGGAATGAGCAGTTCTTC. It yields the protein CASNPTGRRNEQFF.

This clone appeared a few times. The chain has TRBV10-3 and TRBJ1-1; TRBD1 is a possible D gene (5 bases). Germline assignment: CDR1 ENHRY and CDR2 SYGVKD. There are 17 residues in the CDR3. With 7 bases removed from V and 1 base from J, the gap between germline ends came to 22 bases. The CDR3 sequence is CAIKSPGPNSKNTEAFF. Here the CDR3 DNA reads TGTGCCATCAAATCGCCGGGACCCAACTCTAAGAACACTGAAGCTTTCTTT.

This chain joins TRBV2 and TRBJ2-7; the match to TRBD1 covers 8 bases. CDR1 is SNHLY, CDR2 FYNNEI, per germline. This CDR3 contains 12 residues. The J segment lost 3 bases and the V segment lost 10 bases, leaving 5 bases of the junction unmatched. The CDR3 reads CATRQGHYEQYF. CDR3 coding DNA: TGTGCCACGAGACAGGGGCACTACGAGCAGTACTTC.

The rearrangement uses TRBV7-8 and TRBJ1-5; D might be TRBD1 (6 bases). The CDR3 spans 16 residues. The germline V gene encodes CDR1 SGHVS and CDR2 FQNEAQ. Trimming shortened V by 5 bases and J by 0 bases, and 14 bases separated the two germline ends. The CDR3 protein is CASSTGGGVSNQPQHF. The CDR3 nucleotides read TGTGCCAGCAGCACGGGCGGGGGCGTTAGCAATCAGCCCCAGCATTTT.

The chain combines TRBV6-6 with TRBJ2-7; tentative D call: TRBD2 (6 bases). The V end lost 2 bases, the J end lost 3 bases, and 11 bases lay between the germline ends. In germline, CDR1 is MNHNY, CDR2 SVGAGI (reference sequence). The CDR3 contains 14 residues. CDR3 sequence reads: CASSYAGLNYEQYF. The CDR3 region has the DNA TGTGCCAGCAGTTACGCGGGGCTGAACTACGAGCAGTACTTC.

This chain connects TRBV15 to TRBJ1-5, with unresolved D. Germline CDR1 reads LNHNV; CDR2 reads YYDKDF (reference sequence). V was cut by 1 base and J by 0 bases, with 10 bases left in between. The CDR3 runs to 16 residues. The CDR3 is CATSRGTYFSNQPQHF. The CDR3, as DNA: TGTGCCACCAGCAGAGGGACGTACTTTAGCAATCAGCCCCAGCATTTT.

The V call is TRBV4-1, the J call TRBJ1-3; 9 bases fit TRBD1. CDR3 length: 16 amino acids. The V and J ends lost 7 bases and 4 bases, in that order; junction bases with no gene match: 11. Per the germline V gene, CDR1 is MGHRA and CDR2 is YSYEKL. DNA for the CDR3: TGCGCCAGCACCTACACCCGAGGGACAGGGGGAAACACCATATATTTT. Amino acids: CASTYTRGTGGNTIYF.

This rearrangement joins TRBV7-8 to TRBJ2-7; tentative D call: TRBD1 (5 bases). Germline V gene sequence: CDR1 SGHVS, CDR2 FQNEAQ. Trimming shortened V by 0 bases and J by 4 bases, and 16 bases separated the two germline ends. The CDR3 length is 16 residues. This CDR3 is CASSLARREGEYEQYF. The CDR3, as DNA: TGTGCCAGCAGCTTAGCGAGGCGAGAAGGGGAATACGAGCAGTACTTC.

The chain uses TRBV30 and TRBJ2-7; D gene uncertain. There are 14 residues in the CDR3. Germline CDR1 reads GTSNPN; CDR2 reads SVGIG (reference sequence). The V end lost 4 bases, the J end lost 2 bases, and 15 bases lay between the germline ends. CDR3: CAWMSWANTYEQYF. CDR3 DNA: TGTGCCTGGATGTCCTGGGCCAACACCTACGAGCAGTACTTC.

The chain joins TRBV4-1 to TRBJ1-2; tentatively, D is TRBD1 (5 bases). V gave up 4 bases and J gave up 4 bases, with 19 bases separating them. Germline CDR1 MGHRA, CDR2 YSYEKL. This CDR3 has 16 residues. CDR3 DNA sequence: TGCGCCAGCAGCCTTCAGGGCCCCTTCACAATCTATGGCTACACCTTC. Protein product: CASSLQGPFTIYGYTF.

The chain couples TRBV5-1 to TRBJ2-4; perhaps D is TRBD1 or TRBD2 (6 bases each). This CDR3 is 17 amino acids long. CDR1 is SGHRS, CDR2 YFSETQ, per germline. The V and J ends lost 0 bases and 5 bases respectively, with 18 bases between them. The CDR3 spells CASSLEARSGAENIQYF. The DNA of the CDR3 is TGCGCCAGCAGCTTGGAGGCCCGGTCGGGGGCGGAAAACATTCAGTACTTC.